These 10 T cell receptor beta chains came from one sample sequenced in a study of blood T cell repertoires in COVID-19. Measured with immunoSEQ multiplex PCR; TCRdb has only the in-frame clones, and not every one. Among about 180,000 clones, roughly nine tenths were seen once, and the ten largest hold 1.2%. Sequencing was done on a sample of PBMCs or T cells enriched from blood (not recorded which). The receptors were sampled from a human donor with acute COVID-19. The donor label of this sample is uncertain.

The chain's CDR3 is CASSPEGATQPQHF. The CDR3 DNA reads as TGTGCCAGCTCACCAGAGGGGGCAACTCAGCCCCAGCATTTT. V and J are TRBV18 and TRBJ1-5, with TRBD1 identical over 7 bases. The germline gives CDR1 KGHSH, CDR2 LQKENI. The CDR3 spans 14 residues. V lost 2 bases to trimming and J lost 6 bases; unmatched junction nucleotides: 4.

This clone was recorded a few times. One end of the junction fails to match germline, which may point to a read error. The gene calls are TRBV30 and TRBJ1-2; a weak D match, TRBD1 (5 bases). This CDR3 region has 13 residues. Per the germline V gene, CDR1 is GTSNPN and CDR2 is SVGIG (reference sequence). DNA for the CDR3: TGTGCCTGGAGTTCAGGGAATCAAGGTGCTTCCTCCTTC. It translates to CAWSSGNQGASSF.

This chain links TRBV19 with TRBJ1-1; the match to TRBD1 covers 7 bases. With 4 bases clipped from V and 4 bases from J, the junction kept 6 bases outside the gene matches. The CDR3 consists of 14 residues. CDR1 is LNHDA, CDR2 SQIVND, per germline (reference sequence). DNA of the CDR3: TGTGCCAGTAGTACCCAGGGGGTGGGCACTGAAGCTTTCTTT. This encodes CASSTQGVGTEAFF.

The CDR3 DNA sequence: TGTGCCAGCAGTTCGGGGTCCCCCCAGCATTTT. Translating it yields CASSSGSPQHF. The chain is built from TRBV12-3 or TRBV12-4 and TRBJ1-5; D is unresolved. Trimming took off 4 bases at V and 10 bases at J, with 8 bases between the two ends. The CDR3 is made up of 11 amino acids.

The chain combines TRBV9 with TRBJ2-7; a weak D match, TRBD2 (5 bases). The CDR3 length is 13 residues. Germline CDR1 SGDLS, CDR2 YYNGEE. Trimming stripped 2 bases from V and 6 bases from J, with 12 bases between. CDR3 sequence reads: CASSVRKDSEQYF. The CDR3 nucleotides read TGTGCCAGCAGCGTTCGTAAGGACTCCGAGCAGTACTTC.

This sequence joins TRBV25-1 and TRBJ2-1; maybe TRBD2 (7 bases). This CDR3 has 15 residues. Trimming stripped 5 bases from V and 6 bases from J, with 17 bases between. The germline gives CDR1 MGHDK, CDR2 SYGVNS. CDR3 sequence: CASSTVGGAGNEQFF. CDR3 nucleotide sequence: TGTGCCAGCAGTACCGTGGGGGGGGCCGGCAATGAGCAGTTCTTC.

This clone has just a few counts. The V gene is TRBV7-2, the J gene TRBJ2-7; 10 nucleotides match TRBD1. The CDR3 is 14 residues long. V shed 4 bases and J 6 bases; nucleotides not matched to a gene: 6. Per the germline V gene, CDR1 is SGHTA and CDR2 is FQGNSA. CDR3 amino acids: CASSSGQGFSEQYF. The CDR3 DNA reads TGTGCCAGCAGCTCGGGACAGGGGTTCTCCGAGCAGTACTTC.

The genes are TRBV30 and TRBJ2-5; maybe TRBD2 (6 bases). Germline-derived CDR1 and CDR2 are GTSNPN and SVGIG (reference sequence). This CDR3 has 16 residues. The V end lost 1 base, the J end lost 1 base, and 16 bases lay between the germline ends. The CDR3 loop reads CAWSGGISGPQETQYF. CDR3 sequence (DNA): TGTGCCTGGAGTGGGGGGATTAGCGGACCCCAAGAGACCCAGTACTTC.

The genes are TRBV9 and TRBJ2-2; D remains unclear. Germline loops: CDR1 SGDLS, CDR2 YYNGEE. The V gene lost 4 bases and the J gene lost 6 bases, with 13 bases spanning the gap. The CDR3 has 14 residues. The CDR3 sequence: CASSPMGLPGELFF. In nucleotides, the CDR3 is TGTGCCAGCAGCCCTATGGGCCTACCCGGGGAGCTGTTTTTT.

The chain employs TRBV7-2 and TRBJ2-3; a possible D gene is TRBD2 (5 bases). V lost 2 bases and J lost 5, with 17 bases in between. The CDR3 loop spans 16 amino acids. CDR1 SGHTA and CDR2 FQGNSA come from the germline V gene. Written as DNA, the CDR3 is TGTGCCAGCAGCTTAAATCTAGCCCTTCGGGGAGATACGCAGTATTTT. Protein: CASSLNLALRGDTQYF.